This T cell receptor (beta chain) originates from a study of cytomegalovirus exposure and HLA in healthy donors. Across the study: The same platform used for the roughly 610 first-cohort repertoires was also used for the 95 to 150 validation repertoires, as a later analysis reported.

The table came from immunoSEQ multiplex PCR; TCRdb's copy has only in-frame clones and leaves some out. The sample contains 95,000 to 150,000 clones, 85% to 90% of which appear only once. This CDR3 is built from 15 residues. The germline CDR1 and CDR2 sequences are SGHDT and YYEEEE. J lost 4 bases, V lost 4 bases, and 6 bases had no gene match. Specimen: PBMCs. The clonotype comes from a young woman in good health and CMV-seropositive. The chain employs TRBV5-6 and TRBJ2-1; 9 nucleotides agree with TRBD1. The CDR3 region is CASSPRDRVYNEQFF. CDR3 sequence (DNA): TGTGCCAGCAGCCCCCGGGACAGGGTTTACAATGAGCAGTTCTTC.